These 22 T cell receptor beta chains share one sample of origin, sequenced in a study of T cells after somatic rescue of genetic block. Clones were sequenced by immunoSEQ multiplex PCR, and TCRdb holds only the in-frame ones, with some missing. Here the sample spans around 67,000 clones, about 91% being singletons. The sample comprised peripheral blood mononuclear cells (PBMCs). The receptors here all came from a man aged 40-55 years.

The rearrangement links TRBV5-6 to TRBJ1-1; D gene uncertain. V lost 4 bases to trimming and J lost 5 bases, with 12 bases between them. Germline loops: CDR1 SGHDT, CDR2 YYEEEE. The CDR3 is 13 residues long. CDR3 sequence (DNA): TGTGCCAGCAGCCGGGGAGGGTGGACTGAAGCTTTCTTT. Residues: CASSRGGWTEAFF.

CDR3 sequence reads: CASSYGRNTEAFF. In DNA form, the CDR3 reads TGTGCCAGCAGCTACGGGAGGAACACTGAAGCTTTCTTT. The chain couples TRBV11-2 to TRBJ1-1; D gene ambiguous. V lost 4 bases, J lost 1 base, and 7 bases lay in between. The germline gives CDR1 SGHAT, CDR2 FQNNGV. The CDR3 is 13 residues long.

V usage is TRBV7-6 and J usage is TRBJ1-5; D is perhaps TRBD1 (6 bases). This CDR3 spans 17 amino acids. Trimming took off 5 bases at V and 4 bases at J, with 21 bases between the two ends. CDR1 is SGHVS and CDR2 is FNYEAQ in the germline V gene. CDR3 sequence (DNA): TGTGCCAGCAGCCAGTACCCAGACGGAGGGGGAAATCAGCCCCAGCATTTT. Its protein product is CASSQYPDGGGNQPQHF.

The V and J genes are TRBV5-8 and TRBJ1-6, with D possibly being TRBD1 (5 bases). The germline V gene encodes CDR1 SGHTS and CDR2 YDEGEE. This CDR3 contains 17 residues. Trimming removed 0 bases at V and 8 bases at J, with 18 bases between. The CDR3 sequence: CASSLDWASGGDSPLHF. CDR3 bases: TGTGCCAGCAGCTTGGATTGGGCATCAGGAGGGGATTCACCCCTCCACTTT.

The chain couples TRBV5-1 to TRBJ2-7, with 7 bases identical to TRBD2. The CDR3 consists of 16 residues. The V segment lost 2 bases and the J segment 6 bases; nucleotides outside the gene matches: 14. Germline-derived CDR1 and CDR2 are SGHRS and YFSETQ. The CDR3 sequence is CASSFLSGGSNVEQYF. CDR3 DNA sequence: TGCGCCAGCAGCTTTCTCTCTGGCGGGAGCAATGTCGAGCAGTACTTC.

A single count supports this clone. The V gene is TRBV21-1, the J gene TRBJ1-3. TRBV21-1 constitutes a pseudogene. This CDR3 contains 15 residues. CDR3 amino acids: CASSSVGPIGNTIYF. CDR3 DNA: TGTGCCAGCAGCAGTGTAGGGCCGATAGGAAACACCATATATTTT.

This chain joins TRBV19 and TRBJ1-2; D perhaps matches TRBD1 (5 bases). Germline lookup yields CDR1 LNHDA and CDR2 SQIVND (reference sequence). Trimming removed 4 bases from V and 3 bases from J, with 18 bases in between. The CDR3 contains 16 residues. The CDR3 DNA reads as TGTGCCAGTAGTAAACTGGGGATCGGGACGGACTATGGCTACACCTTC. Translated: CASSKLGIGTDYGYTF.

V gene TRBV5-1 combines with J gene TRBJ2-6; 7 bases are shared with TRBD1. Germline CDR1 and CDR2: SGHRS and YFSETQ. This CDR3 contains 14 residues. V trimming: 7 bases; J trimming: 2 bases; junction bases outside the gene matches: 3. CDR3: CASDRDPGANVLTF. CDR3 coding DNA: TGCGCCAGCGACAGGGACCCTGGGGCCAACGTCCTGACTTTC.

The rearrangement joins TRBV7-3 to TRBJ1-6, with D perhaps matching TRBD1 (5 bases). Trimming removed 5 bases at V and 10 bases at J, with 12 bases between. Germline V gene data show CDR1 as SGHTA and CDR2 as FQGTGA. The CDR3 covers 13 residues. CDR3 DNA: TGTGCCAGCAGCCGGGACCCCAACTCACCCCTCCACTTT. Translated: CASSRDPNSPLHF.

The chain carries TRBV28 and TRBJ1-2, with D perhaps TRBD1 (6 bases). The CDR3 consists of 13 residues. Germline V lookup: CDR1 MDHEN, CDR2 SYDVKM. Trimming removed 10 bases from V and 6 bases from J, with 18 bases in between. CDR3 sequence (DNA): TGTGCCACCAAGCCGTGGGCAGGGGATGGCTACACCTTC. Its translation is CATKPWAGDGYTF.

The chain employs TRBV28 and TRBJ2-2, with D hard to call. This CDR3 region has 15 residues. Germline-derived CDR1 and CDR2 are MDHEN and SYDVKM. V dropped 2 bases and J dropped 6 bases, with 13 bases sitting between them. The CDR3 loop reads CASSLPLLGPGELFF. In DNA, the CDR3 is TGTGCCAGCAGTTTACCCCTGTTGGGTCCCGGGGAGCTGTTTTTT.

This clone has just one count. The J gene is TRBJ1-1, the V gene TRBV27; possibly TRBD1 for D (6 bases). V gave up 1 base and J gave up 1 base, with 10 bases separating them. Germline CDR1 and CDR2: MNHEY and SMNVEV (reference sequence). This CDR3 region has 15 residues. The CDR3 protein is CASSLWGAQNTEAFF. The CDR3 coding sequence is TGTGCCAGCAGTTTATGGGGGGCCCAGAACACTGAAGCTTTCTTT.

The CDR3 DNA follows: TGTGCCAGCAGTTACTCTAAGGTACACCTAACCTACGAGCAGTACTTC. Protein: CASSYSKVHLTYEQYF. The chain has TRBV6-5 and TRBJ2-7; D is unresolved. V lost 0 bases to trimming and J lost 2 bases, with 14 bases between them. CDR1 is MNHEY, CDR2 SVGAGI, per germline. This CDR3 is built from 16 residues.

This clone occurred once. V gene TRBV6-4 combines with J gene TRBJ2-1, with D possibly being TRBD2 (5 bases). This CDR3 is built from 14 residues. Germline-derived CDR1 and CDR2 are MRHNA and SNTAGT. The V end lost 2 bases, the J end lost 5 bases, and 10 bases lay between the germline ends. The CDR3 coding sequence is TGTGCCAGCAGTGACGGGAGCGGCAACAATGAGCAGTTCTTC. Protein: CASSDGSGNNEQFF.

This chain links TRBV5-6 with TRBJ1-2; 8 nucleotides agree with TRBD1. Unmatched junction bases numbered 5, after V lost 9 bases and J lost 1 base. The germline V gene encodes CDR1 SGHDT and CDR2 YYEEEE. This CDR3 is 13 amino acids long. For the CDR3, the DNA is TGTGCCACCTGGACAGGGAATAACTATGGCTACACCTTC. Translating gives CATWTGNNYGYTF.

The chain uses TRBV2 and TRBJ2-3, with D hard to call. The length of the CDR3 is 12 residues. The V gene lost 6 bases and the J gene lost 0 bases, with 4 bases spanning the gap. Germline CDR1 reads SNHLY; CDR2 reads FYNNEI. CDR3 in DNA: TGTGCCAGCAGCCCCAGCACAGATACGCAGTATTTT. It encodes CASSPSTDTQYF.

The rearrangement uses TRBV6-6 and TRBJ2-1; weak D call: TRBD2 (6 bases). The CDR3 contains 13 residues. CDR1 MNHNY and CDR2 SVGAGI come from the germline V gene (reference sequence). V lost 6 bases and J lost 8, with 14 bases in between. Written as DNA, the CDR3 is TGTGCCAGCAGCCCCGGGACTCTCCATGAGCAGTTCTTC. This sequence encodes CASSPGTLHEQFF.

This chain uses TRBV19 with TRBJ2-5, with 13 nucleotides matching TRBD2. The J call may be faulty, since TRBJ2-7 better matches the DNA end. Germline V CDR1 and CDR2: LNHDA, SQIVND (reference sequence). This CDR3 region has 15 residues. CDR3 DNA sequence: TGTGCCAGTAGACTGACTAGCGGGGGGCGCTACGAGCAGTACTTC. It specifies CASRLTSGGRYEQYF.

CDR3 loop: CASSLVQGSGELFF. Here the CDR3 DNA reads TGTGCCAGCAGCTTAGTGCAGGGGTCCGGGGAGCTGTTTTTT. This chain links TRBV11-2 with TRBJ2-2, with D tentatively TRBD1 (6 bases). Trimming cost V 1 base and J 6 bases, with 9 bases left between them. The CDR3 runs to 14 residues. Germline CDR1 reads SGHAT; CDR2 reads FQNNGV.

This rearrangement joins TRBV20-1 to TRBJ2-1, with D perhaps matching TRBD2 (5 bases). Germline CDR1 is DFQATT and CDR2 is SNEGSKA (reference sequence). There are 11 residues in the CDR3. The V end was cut by 3 bases, the J end by 9 bases, with 9 bases between. CDR3 in DNA: TGCAGTGCTAGGGAGGATCTTGAGCAGTTCTTC. This translates into CSAREDLEQFF.

The chain employs TRBV19 and TRBJ2-1; TRBD1 matches at 8 bases. Germline V gene data show CDR1 as LNHDA and CDR2 as SQIVND (reference sequence). The V gene end was trimmed by 1 base and the J gene end by 3 bases; junction bases not matched to a gene: 5. The CDR3 is made up of 16 amino acids. The CDR3 DNA follows: TGTGCCAGTAGTATAGCTTCCAGGGGGCTCTACAATGAGCAGTTCTTC. It specifies CASSIASRGLYNEQFF.

The chain uses TRBV19 and TRBJ1-1, with a possible D match to TRBD1 (6 bases). The CDR3 runs to 13 residues. The germline CDR1 and CDR2 sequences are LNHDA and SQIVND (reference sequence). Trimming shortened V by 8 bases and J by 4 bases, and 14 bases separated the two germline ends. The CDR3 region is CASPGGGSTEAFF. Here the CDR3 DNA reads TGTGCCAGTCCTGGAGGGGGGAGCACTGAAGCTTTCTTT.